Below are 25 T cell receptor beta chains sequenced from a single sample in a study of radiotherapy plus CTLA-4 blockade in lung cancer. Sequenced by immunoSEQ multiplex PCR; TCRdb stores in-frame clones only, minus some. Of 85,000 to 100,000 clones detected, approximately 79% appear once; the ten largest clones hold 11% to 15%. The sample was peripheral blood, taken from a patient treated with radiotherapy plus ipilimumab. The receptors here all came from a human donor with non-small cell lung cancer that progressed on radiotherapy plus ipilimumab.

The count of this clone is one. The CDR3 region is CASSPAGTGSYNEQFF. The DNA of the CDR3 is TGTGCCAGCTCACCGGCCGGGACAGGGTCCTACAATGAGCAGTTCTTC. V is TRBV18 and J is TRBJ2-1; 9 bases map to TRBD1. The ends lost 3 bases at V and 1 base at J; junction bases unmatched: 4. There are 16 residues in the CDR3. CDR1 and CDR2 from the germline V gene are KGHSH and LQKENI.

The chain has TRBV6-6 and TRBJ2-5, with 7 positions matching TRBD1. The J call may be incorrect, as the DNA end agrees better with TRBJ2-7. The CDR3 has 16 residues. The germline gives CDR1 MNHNY, CDR2 SVGAGI (reference sequence). The CDR3 sequence: CASRNPAGTATYEQYF. The DNA for the CDR3 is TGTGCCAGCAGAAACCCAGCCGGGACAGCCACCTACGAGCAGTACTTC.

V is TRBV6-1 and J is TRBJ2-7, with D perhaps matching TRBD2 (5 bases). CDR3 length: 13 residues. Germline V gene lookup returns CDR1 MNHNS and CDR2 SASEGT. The germline V and J ends were trimmed by 3 bases and 5 bases, with 11 bases remaining between them. In DNA, the CDR3 is TGTGCCAGCAGTGACTACGGGGTCCACGAGCAGTACTTC. Its translation is CASSDYGVHEQYF.

This rearrangement joins TRBV27 to TRBJ2-7, with 7 bases aligning to TRBD1. The V segment lost 7 bases and the J segment 5 bases; nucleotides outside the gene matches: 14. Germline loops: CDR1 MNHEY, CDR2 SMNVEV (reference sequence). This CDR3 contains 15 residues. CDR3 in amino acids: CASNNLGKGAHEQYF. In DNA, the CDR3 is TGTGCCAGCAACAACCTTGGCAAGGGGGCCCACGAGCAGTACTTC.

The rearrangement uses TRBV5-8 and TRBJ2-7, with 8 bases that match TRBD2. The CDR3 sequence is 14 residues long. V lost 6 bases to trimming and J lost 6 bases; unmatched junction nucleotides: 11. Germline loops: CDR1 SGHTS, CDR2 YDEGEE. CDR3 DNA: TGTGCCAGCAATAACCGGGAGGGCCCCCTCGAGCAGTACTTC. This encodes CASNNREGPLEQYF.

The chain links TRBV6-6 to TRBJ1-1; a possible D gene is TRBD1 (5 bases). Germline CDR1 MNHNY, CDR2 SVGAGI (reference sequence). Trimming removed 2 bases from V and 4 bases from J, with 14 bases in between. The CDR3 spans 15 residues. CDR3 DNA: TGTGCCAGCAGTTACATAGGAGGGGAGGGCACTGAAGCTTTCTTT. It specifies CASSYIGGEGTEAFF.

This chain connects TRBV7-9 to TRBJ2-6; 7 positions agree with TRBD1. The junction had 13 bases not matched to a gene; V was cut back by 5 bases and J by 0 bases. CDR3 length equals 19 residues. Germline V gene sequence: CDR1 SEHNR, CDR2 FQNEAQ (reference sequence). The CDR3 coding sequence is TGTGCCAGCAGCCCCCGGGGCGGACAGGTTTCCTCTGGGGCCAACGTCCTGACTTTC. It yields the protein CASSPRGGQVSSGANVLTF.

The chain couples TRBV7-2 to TRBJ2-1; D is unresolved. The germline gives CDR1 SGHTA, CDR2 FQGNSA. The CDR3 runs 14 residues. V lost 1 base, J lost 6 bases, and 10 bases lay in between. The CDR3 DNA sequence: TGTGCCAGCAGCTTAGTGTGGAACGGCAATGAGCAGTTCTTC. Protein sequence: CASSLVWNGNEQFF.

This clone was recorded a few times. J is TRBJ1-1 and V is TRBV16; no definite D call. CDR1 and CDR2 from the germline V gene are KGHSY and FQNENV. V lost 1 base to trimming and J lost 4 bases, with 10 bases between them. The CDR3 contains 14 residues. The CDR3 sequence is CASSQFSIRTEAFF. The CDR3 nucleotides read TGTGCCAGCAGCCAATTTTCGATTCGCACTGAAGCTTTCTTT.

The chain is built from TRBV4-3 and TRBJ1-1; D call uncertain. Germline values: CDR1 LGHNA, CDR2 YSLEER. This CDR3 comprises 17 residues. V lost 0 bases and J 3 bases, leaving 17 bases between the germline ends. The CDR3 reads CASSQDRIEDGYTEAFF. The CDR3 coding sequence is TGCGCCAGCAGCCAAGATCGTATCGAGGACGGATACACTGAAGCTTTCTTT.

The DNA of the CDR3 is TGTGCCAGCAGCGGACTAGCGGGACTGTACAATGAGCAGTTCTTC. It yields the protein CASSGLAGLYNEQFF. This chain uses TRBV11-3 with TRBJ2-1, with 12 bases that match TRBD2. The length of the CDR3 is 15 residues. Germline V lookup: CDR1 SGHNT, CDR2 YENEEA. The V and J ends lost 5 bases and 4 bases, in that order; junction bases with no gene match: 3.

The chain has TRBV9 and TRBJ1-2, with TRBD1 matching over 9 bases. The V segment lost 4 bases and the J segment 8 bases; nucleotides outside the gene matches: 6. CDR3 size: 13 residues. Per germline, CDR1 SGDLS and CDR2 YYNGEE. The CDR3 sequence: CASSRTGAEGYTF. The CDR3 DNA follows: TGTGCCAGCAGCCGGACAGGGGCAGAGGGCTACACCTTC.

The chain combines TRBV6-1 with TRBJ2-1, with TRBD2 matching over 11 bases. V was pared by 6 bases and J by 4 bases, with 5 bases of the junction left unmatched. CDR1 MNHNS and CDR2 SASEGT come from the germline V gene. The CDR3 sequence is 15 residues long. The CDR3 region is CASREGTSGYNEQFF. In nucleotides, the CDR3 is TGTGCCAGCAGGGAGGGGACTAGCGGATACAATGAGCAGTTCTTC.

The chain carries TRBV6-5 and TRBJ1-2; possible D gene TRBD1, 5 bases. The CDR3 totals 12 residues. Per germline, CDR1 MNHEY and CDR2 SVGAGI. V gave up 6 bases and J gave up 8 bases, with 13 bases separating them. This chain's CDR3 is CASSSGRDGYTF. DNA for the CDR3: TGTGCCAGCAGCAGTGGCAGGGACGGCTACACCTTC.

The V and J genes are TRBV9 and TRBJ2-7; tentative D call: TRBD1 (6 bases). The length of the CDR3 is 14 residues. Deletions cut 4 bases from V and 7 bases from J, with 18 bases between. Germline CDR1 and CDR2: SGDLS and YYNGEE. Here the CDR3 DNA reads TGTGCCAGCAGCCCCATGGGGGCACGGGAAGAGCAGTACTTC. Amino acid sequence: CASSPMGAREEQYF.

This clone was recorded a few times. This sequence joins TRBV11-2 and TRBJ2-7, with 8 bases matching TRBD2. The germline V gene encodes CDR1 SGHAT and CDR2 FQNNGV. J lost 0 bases, V lost 5 bases, and 9 bases had no gene match. The CDR3 covers 16 residues. In nucleotides, the CDR3 is TGTGCCAGCAGCGCATGGGCCAGCGGGAGCTCCTACGAGCAGTACTTC. Encoded protein: CASSAWASGSSYEQYF.

V gene TRBV27 combines with J gene TRBJ2-2, with 8 bases aligning to TRBD1. Germline CDR1 reads MNHEY; CDR2 reads SMNVEV (reference sequence). The V gene end was trimmed by 5 bases and the J gene end by 6 bases; junction bases not matched to a gene: 8. CDR3 size: 15 residues. The DNA of the CDR3 is TGTGCCAGCAGTACCTGGACAGGGCCGGCCGGGGAGCTGTTTTTT. It encodes CASSTWTGPAGELFF.

This sequence joins TRBV14 and TRBJ2-5; D may correspond to TRBD1 or TRBD2 (6 bases each). The CDR3 contains 15 residues. In germline, CDR1 is SGHDN, CDR2 FVKESK. Trimming cost V 3 bases and J 9 bases, with 20 bases left between them. The CDR3 sequence: CASSHPGAAPWAQYF. CDR3 coding DNA: TGTGCCAGCAGCCACCCGGGGGCTGCCCCGTGGGCCCAGTACTTC.

This clone was counted only a few times. V usage is TRBV29-1 and J usage is TRBJ1-1; weak D call: TRBD1 (6 bases). V lost 1 base and J lost 5, with 17 bases in between. The CDR3 totals 15 residues. Looked up from germline, CDR1 is SQVTM and CDR2 is ANQGSEA. The CDR3 region has the DNA TGCAGCGTTGAAGGGGGTCCAGGGGTGCGGACTGAAGCTTTCTTT. Its translation is CSVEGGPGVRTEAFF.

The chain joins TRBV6-6 to TRBJ2-7, with 7 bases identical to TRBD1. V lost 8 bases to trimming and J lost 5 bases; unmatched junction nucleotides: 6. Germline assignment: CDR1 MNHNY and CDR2 SVGAGI (reference sequence). The CDR3 is 12 residues long. The CDR3: CASRTGLNEQYF. The CDR3 region has the DNA TGTGCCAGCCGGACAGGCCTAAACGAGCAGTACTTC.

This chain joins TRBV15 and TRBJ2-5; 8 bases fit TRBD1. CDR1 is LNHNV and CDR2 is YYDKDF in the germline V gene (reference sequence). The CDR3 is 15 amino acids. The trim removed 5 bases at V and 4 bases at J, leaving 9 bases unmatched. CDR3 DNA sequence: TGTGCCACCAGCGGACAGGGATTACGTGGAGAGACCCAGTACTTC. As protein: CATSGQGLRGETQYF.

This clone was found a few times. The CDR3 loop reads CASSGRGGETQYF. CDR3 bases: TGTGCCAGCAGCGGTAGGGGAGGTGAGACCCAGTACTTC. V is TRBV7-6 and J is TRBJ2-5; TRBD2 is a possible D gene (6 bases). V dropped 5 bases and J dropped 5 bases, with 12 bases sitting between them. CDR1 and CDR2 from the germline V gene are SGHVS and FNYEAQ. The CDR3 sequence is 13 residues long.

The V call is TRBV5-5, the J call TRBJ2-1; 10 bases match TRBD1. The junction had 9 bases not matched to a gene; V was cut back by 3 bases and J by 6 bases. Germline CDR1 and CDR2: SGHKS and YYEKEE (reference sequence). The CDR3 is 16 residues long. Here the CDR3 reads CASSYTGTGALNEQFF. DNA for the CDR3: TGTGCCAGCAGCTACACCGGGACAGGGGCCCTCAATGAGCAGTTCTTC.

V gene TRBV28 combines with J gene TRBJ1-5; 9 bases match TRBD1. Looked up from germline, CDR1 is MDHEN and CDR2 is SYDVKM. Trimming removed 4 bases from V and 5 bases from J; junction bases left unmatched: 6. The CDR3 is 15 amino acids. CDR3 in amino acids: CASSSGGQGDQPQHF. The CDR3 DNA follows: TGTGCCAGCAGTTCCGGGGGACAGGGTGATCAGCCCCAGCATTTT.

This clone has a single count. The genes are TRBV18 and TRBJ2-1; D remains unclear. CDR3 length: 13 amino acids. Germline CDR1 and CDR2: KGHSH and LQKENI. Trimming cost V 1 base and J 8 bases, with 9 bases left between them. CDR3 sequence: CASSPRTADEQFF. The CDR3 nucleotides are TGTGCCAGCTCACCACGAACAGCCGATGAGCAGTTCTTC.